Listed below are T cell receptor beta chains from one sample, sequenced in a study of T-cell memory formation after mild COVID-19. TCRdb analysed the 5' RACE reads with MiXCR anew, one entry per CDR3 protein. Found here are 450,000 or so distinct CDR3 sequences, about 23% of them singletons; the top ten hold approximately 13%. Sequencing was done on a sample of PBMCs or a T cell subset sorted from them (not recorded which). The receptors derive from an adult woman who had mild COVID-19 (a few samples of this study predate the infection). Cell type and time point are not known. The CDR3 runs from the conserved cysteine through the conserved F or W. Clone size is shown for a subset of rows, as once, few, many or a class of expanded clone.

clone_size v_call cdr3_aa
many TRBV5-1 CASSARQGHPDTEAFF
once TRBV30 CAWSVQWGLAGKEQFF
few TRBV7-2 CASSSEVSGYTF
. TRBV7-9 CASSRQGEAFF
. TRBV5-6 CASRGSRGYGYTF
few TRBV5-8 CASRGYGTSGRTSSYEQYF
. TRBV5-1 CASNKRAPQRLPNYGYTF
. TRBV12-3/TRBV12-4 CASSSQAWNSPLHF
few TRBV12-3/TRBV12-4 CASSLAGTDTEAFF
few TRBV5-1 CASSLVPSGGSNTEAFF
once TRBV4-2 CASSQEGAEAYNEQFF
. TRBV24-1 CATSDKGTRSYNEQFF
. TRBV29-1 CSALLGAGYNEQFF
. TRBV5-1 CASSPRQGHEQYF
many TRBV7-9 CASSWTSGSSYNEQFF
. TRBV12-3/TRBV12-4 CASTPNLMGHEQYF
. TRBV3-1 CATRDGFSYEQYF
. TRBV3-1 CASSQAGQGVNEKLFF
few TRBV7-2 CASSPHEQFF
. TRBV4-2 CASSQVDRGYEQYF
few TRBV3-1 CASSPWTSGRFGELFF
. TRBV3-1 CASSQGTPPERYEQYF
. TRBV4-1 CASSQGWTGVVTEAFF
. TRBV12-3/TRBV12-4 CASRTSGRGTGELFF
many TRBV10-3 CAISGRDHGYTF
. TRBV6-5 CASSYSLGRDSEAFF
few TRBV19 CASSISGGAKNIQYF
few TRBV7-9 CASSLQRTSGLTGELFF
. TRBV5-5 CASRPGQGVSYEQYF
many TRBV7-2 CASSLVALAVKNQETQYF
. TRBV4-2 CASSQDDILLTDTQYF
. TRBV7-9 CASSLDQEASIYGYTF
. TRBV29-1 CSTQGEGSAYEQYF
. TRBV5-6 CASSLANFMALYF
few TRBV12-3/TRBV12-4 CASSRYGRETQYF
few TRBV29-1 CSVAPPQGEAFF
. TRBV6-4 CASSERRGSDTGELFF
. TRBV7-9 CASSSGEVNTGELFF
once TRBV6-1 CASSEGQAGRGNQPQHF
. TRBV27 CASSATGGTYNEQFF
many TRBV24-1 CATSDAGVRSSYNEQFF
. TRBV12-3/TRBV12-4 CASSYYSGTRSTQYF
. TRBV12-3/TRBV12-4 CASSSSTGATGELFF
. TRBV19 CASSMLIGAGELFF
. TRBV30 CAWRKSTGSNEKLFF
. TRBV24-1 CATSAGVSSYEQYF
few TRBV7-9 CASGLGGDEQYF
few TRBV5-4 CASSLERGPTDTQYF
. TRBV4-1 CASSQDIPLPGQGAALHF
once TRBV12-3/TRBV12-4 CATGELSNQPQHF
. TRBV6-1 CASSESGWADGYTF
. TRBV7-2 CASSLAGGLNRLYNEQFF
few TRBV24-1 CATSDSGTLKETQYF
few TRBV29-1 CSVDRAQGWDQYF